The entry below describes one TCR beta chain. This specimen comes from a study of CD8 T cells in Susac syndrome. Trimming took 3 bases from V and 2 from J; bases not matched to a gene: 6. The CDR3 runs 15 residues. Reverse transcription of roughly 0.45 to 1 ug RNA used random hexamers. TCRdb redid the calling of the immunoSEQ multiplex PCR reads with MiXCR, one entry per CDR3 protein. The top ten hold 0.12% of the sample, which has about 180,000 distinct CDR3 sequences, 94% seen once. This chain connects TRBV12-3 or TRBV12-4 to TRBJ1-1; 7 positions match TRBD1. Sequencing input: CD4+ T cells from PBMCs. The origin of this receptor is a human donor with Susac syndrome. CDR3: CASSFWDRANTEAFF. CDR3 in DNA: TGTGCCAGCAGTTTCTGGGACAGAGCTAACACTGAAGCTTTCTTT.